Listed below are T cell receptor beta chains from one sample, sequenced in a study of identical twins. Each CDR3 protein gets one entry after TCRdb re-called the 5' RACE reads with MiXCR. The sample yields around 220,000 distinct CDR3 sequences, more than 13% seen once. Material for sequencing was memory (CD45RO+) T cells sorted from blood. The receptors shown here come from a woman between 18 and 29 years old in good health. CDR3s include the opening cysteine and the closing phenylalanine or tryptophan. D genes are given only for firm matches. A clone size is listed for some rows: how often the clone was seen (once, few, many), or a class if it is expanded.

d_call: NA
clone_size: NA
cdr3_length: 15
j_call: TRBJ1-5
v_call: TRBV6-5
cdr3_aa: CASSYDGSSNQPQHF
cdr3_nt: TGTGCCAGCAGTTACGATGGAAGTAGCAATCAGCCCCAGCATTTT

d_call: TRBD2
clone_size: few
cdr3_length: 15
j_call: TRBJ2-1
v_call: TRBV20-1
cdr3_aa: CSASLSGRVGNEQFF
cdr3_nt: TGCAGTGCGTCTCTTAGCGGGAGGGTCGGCAATGAGCAGTTCTTC

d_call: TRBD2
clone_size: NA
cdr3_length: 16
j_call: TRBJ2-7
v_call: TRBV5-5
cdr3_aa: CASSPWPAGVDYEQYF
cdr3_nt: TGTGCCAGCAGTCCTTGGCCGGCGGGGGTGGACTACGAGCAGTACTTC

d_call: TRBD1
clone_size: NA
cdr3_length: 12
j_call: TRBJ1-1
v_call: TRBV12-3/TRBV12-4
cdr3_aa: CASRYYRGQAFF
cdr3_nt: TGTGCCAGCAGGTACTACAGGGGGCAAGCTTTCTTT

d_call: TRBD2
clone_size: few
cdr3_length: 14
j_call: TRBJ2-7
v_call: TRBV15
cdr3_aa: CATSRVGSGGEQYF
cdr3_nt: TGTGCCACCAGCAGAGTGGGTAGCGGGGGCGAGCAGTACTTC

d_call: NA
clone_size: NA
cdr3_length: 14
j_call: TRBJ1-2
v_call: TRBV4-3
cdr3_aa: CASSQDQGWYGYTF
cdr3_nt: TGCGCCAGCAGCCAAGACCAGGGATGGTATGGCTACACCTTC

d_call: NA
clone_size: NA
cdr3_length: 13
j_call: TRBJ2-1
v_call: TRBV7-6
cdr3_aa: CASSLVVDNEQFF
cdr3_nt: TGTGCCAGCAGCTTAGTAGTAGACAATGAGCAGTTCTTC

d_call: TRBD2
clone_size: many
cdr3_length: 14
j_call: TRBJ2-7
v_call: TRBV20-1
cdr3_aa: CSARASGRTYEQYF
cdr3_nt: TGCAGTGCTAGGGCTAGCGGGAGGACGTACGAGCAGTACTTC

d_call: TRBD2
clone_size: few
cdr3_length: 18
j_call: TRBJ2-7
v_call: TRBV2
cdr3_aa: CASSYQRTSGIVAYEQYF
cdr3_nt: TGTGCCAGCAGTTACCAGAGGACTAGCGGGATCGTGGCCTACGAGCAGTACTTC

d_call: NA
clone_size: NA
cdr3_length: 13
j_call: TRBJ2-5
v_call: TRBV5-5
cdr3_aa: CASRTGPKETQYF
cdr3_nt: TGTGCCAGCAGAACCGGACCGAAAGAGACCCAGTACTTC

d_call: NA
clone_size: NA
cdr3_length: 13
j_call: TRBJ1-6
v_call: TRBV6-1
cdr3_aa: CASSDGYNSPLHF
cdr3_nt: TGTGCCAGCAGTGACGGCTATAATTCACCCCTCCACTTT

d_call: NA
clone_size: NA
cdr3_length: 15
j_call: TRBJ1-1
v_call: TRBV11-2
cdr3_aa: CATRHIGTANTEAFF
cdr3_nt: TGTGCCACTCGCCACATCGGGACGGCGAACACTGAAGCTTTCTTT

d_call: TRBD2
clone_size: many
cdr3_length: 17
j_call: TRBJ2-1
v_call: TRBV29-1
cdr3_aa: CSVEGGMSGGYLREQFF
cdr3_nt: TGCAGCGTTGAAGGGGGTATGAGCGGGGGATACCTCCGTGAGCAGTTCTTC

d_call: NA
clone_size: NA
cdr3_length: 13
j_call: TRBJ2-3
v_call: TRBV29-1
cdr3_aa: CSVDDFSTDTQYF
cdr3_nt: TGCAGCGTTGACGACTTTAGCACAGATACGCAGTATTTT

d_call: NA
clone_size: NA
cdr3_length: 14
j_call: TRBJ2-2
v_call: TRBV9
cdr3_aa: CASSVGGVSGELFF
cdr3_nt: TGTGCCAGCAGCGTAGGGGGGGTCTCCGGGGAGCTGTTTTTT

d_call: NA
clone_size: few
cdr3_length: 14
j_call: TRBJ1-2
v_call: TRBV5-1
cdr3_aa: CASSLGPTPDGYTF
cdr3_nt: TGCGCCAGCAGCTTGGGACCTACGCCGGATGGCTACACCTTC

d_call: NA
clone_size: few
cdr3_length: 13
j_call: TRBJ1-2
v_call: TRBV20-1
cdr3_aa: CSASDQGNYGYTF
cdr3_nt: TGCAGTGCTAGTGACCAGGGTAACTATGGCTACACCTTC

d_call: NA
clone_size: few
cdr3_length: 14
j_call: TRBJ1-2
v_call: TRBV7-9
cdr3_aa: CASSLVSGLDGYTF
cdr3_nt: TGTGCCAGCAGCTTAGTTTCAGGGCTGGATGGCTACACCTTC

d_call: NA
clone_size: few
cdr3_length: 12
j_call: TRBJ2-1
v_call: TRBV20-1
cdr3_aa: CSATPTLNEQFF
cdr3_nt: TGCAGTGCTACCCCGACACTAAATGAGCAGTTCTTC

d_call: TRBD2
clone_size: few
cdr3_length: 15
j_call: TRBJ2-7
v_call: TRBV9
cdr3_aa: CASSLTTSATYEQYF
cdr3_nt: TGTGCCAGCAGCCTAACGACTAGCGCCACCTACGAGCAGTACTTC

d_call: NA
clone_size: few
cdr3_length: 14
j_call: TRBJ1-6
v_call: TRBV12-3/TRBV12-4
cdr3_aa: CASSHRSSNSPLHF
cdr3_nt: TGTGCCAGCAGTCACAGGAGCTCTAATTCACCCCTCCACTTT

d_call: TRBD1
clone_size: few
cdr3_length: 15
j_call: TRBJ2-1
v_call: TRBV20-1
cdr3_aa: CSAVLGQQAYNEQFF
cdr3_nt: TGCAGTGCCGTCCTGGGACAGCAGGCCTACAATGAGCAGTTCTTC

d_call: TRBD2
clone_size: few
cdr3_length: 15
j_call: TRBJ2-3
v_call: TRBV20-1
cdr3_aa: CSASRQRGSSDTQYF
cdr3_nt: TGCAGTGCGAGTCGTCAGCGGGGGAGTTCAGATACGCAGTATTTT

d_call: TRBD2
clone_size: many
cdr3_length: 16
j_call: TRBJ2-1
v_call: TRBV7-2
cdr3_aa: CASSLVAGRSYNEQFF
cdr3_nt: TGTGCCAGCAGCTTAGTAGCGGGGAGATCCTACAATGAGCAGTTCTTC

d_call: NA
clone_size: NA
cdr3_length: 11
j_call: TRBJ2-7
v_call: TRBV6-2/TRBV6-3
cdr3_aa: CASAGAVEQYF
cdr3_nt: TGTGCCAGCGCGGGGGCCGTCGAGCAGTACTTC

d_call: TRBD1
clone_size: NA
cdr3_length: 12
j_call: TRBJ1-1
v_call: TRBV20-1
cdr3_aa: CSADRGLPEAFF
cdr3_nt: TGCAGTGCGGACAGGGGGCTGCCTGAAGCTTTCTTT

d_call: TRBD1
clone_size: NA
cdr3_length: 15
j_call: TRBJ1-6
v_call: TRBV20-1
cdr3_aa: CSAREQGAGNSPLHF
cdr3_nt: TGCAGTGCTAGGGAACAGGGGGCTGGGAATTCACCCCTCCACTTT

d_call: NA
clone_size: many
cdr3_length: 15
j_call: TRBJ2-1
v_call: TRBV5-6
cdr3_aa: CASARRTTAPNEQFF
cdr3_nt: TGTGCCAGCGCTCGCCGGACCACCGCCCCCAATGAGCAGTTCTTC

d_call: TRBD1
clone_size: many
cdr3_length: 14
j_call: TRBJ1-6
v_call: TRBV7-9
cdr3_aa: CASTGRQGSSPLHF
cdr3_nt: TGTGCCAGCACCGGCCGACAGGGCAGTTCACCCCTCCACTTT

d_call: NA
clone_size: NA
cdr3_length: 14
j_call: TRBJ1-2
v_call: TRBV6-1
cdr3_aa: CASARSGGNYGYTF
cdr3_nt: TGTGCCAGCGCCCGGTCCGGGGGTAACTATGGCTACACCTTC

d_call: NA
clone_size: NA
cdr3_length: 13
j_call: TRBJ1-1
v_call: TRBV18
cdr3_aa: CAASYVGWTEAFF
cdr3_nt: TGTGCCGCTAGTTATGTCGGATGGACTGAAGCTTTCTTT

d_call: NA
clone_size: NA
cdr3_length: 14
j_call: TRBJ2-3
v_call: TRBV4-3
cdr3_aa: CASSHDTDTDTQYF
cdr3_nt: TGCGCCAGCAGCCACGACACCGACACAGATACGCAGTATTTT

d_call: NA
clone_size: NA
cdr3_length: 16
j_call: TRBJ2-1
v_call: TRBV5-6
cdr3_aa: CASSLVVGSSYNEQFF
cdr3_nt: TGTGCCAGCAGCTTGGTCGTGGGGAGCTCCTACAATGAGCAGTTCTTC

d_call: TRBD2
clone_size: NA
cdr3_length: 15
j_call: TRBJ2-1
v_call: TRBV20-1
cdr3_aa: CSAPGTSGGINEQFF
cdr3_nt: TGCAGTGCCCCGGGGACTAGCGGGGGTATAAATGAGCAGTTCTTC

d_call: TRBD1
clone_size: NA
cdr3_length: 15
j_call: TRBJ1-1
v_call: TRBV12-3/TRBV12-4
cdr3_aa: CASSSRDRGYTEAFF
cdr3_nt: TGTGCCAGCAGCTCCCGGGACAGGGGATACACTGAAGCTTTCTTT

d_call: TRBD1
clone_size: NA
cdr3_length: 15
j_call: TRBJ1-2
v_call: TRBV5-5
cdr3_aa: CASSLEGAGPYGYTF
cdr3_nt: TGTGCCAGCAGCTTGGAGGGGGCCGGTCCCTATGGCTACACCTTC

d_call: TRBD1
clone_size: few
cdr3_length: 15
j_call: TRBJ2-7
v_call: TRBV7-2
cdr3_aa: CASSSLPGQVYEQYF
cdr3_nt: TGTGCCAGCAGCTCACTCCCGGGACAGGTCTACGAGCAGTACTTC

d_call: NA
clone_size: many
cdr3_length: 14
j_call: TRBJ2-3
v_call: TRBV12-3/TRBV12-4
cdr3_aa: CASSSGHYTDTQYF
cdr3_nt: TGTGCCAGCAGTTCGGGGCACTACACAGATACGCAGTATTTT

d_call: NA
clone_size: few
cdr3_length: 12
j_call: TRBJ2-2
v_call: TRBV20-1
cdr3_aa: CSAPRETGELFF
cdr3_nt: TGCAGTGCCCCCCGTGAGACCGGGGAGCTGTTTTTT

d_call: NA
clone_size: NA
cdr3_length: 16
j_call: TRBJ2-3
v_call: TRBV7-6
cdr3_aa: CASSAPYRTTSDTQYF
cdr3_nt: TGTGCCAGCAGCGCGCCGTATCGGACTACCTCAGATACGCAGTATTTT

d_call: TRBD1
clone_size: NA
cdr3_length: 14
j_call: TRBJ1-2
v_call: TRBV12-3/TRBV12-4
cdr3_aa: CASSRTGFNYGYTF
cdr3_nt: TGTGCCAGCAGTCGGACAGGGTTTAACTATGGCTACACCTTC

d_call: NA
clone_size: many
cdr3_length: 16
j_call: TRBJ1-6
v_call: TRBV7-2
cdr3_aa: CASSLDRAGEGSPLHF
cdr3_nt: TGTGCCAGCAGCTTAGATAGGGCAGGGGAAGGTTCACCCCTCCACTTT

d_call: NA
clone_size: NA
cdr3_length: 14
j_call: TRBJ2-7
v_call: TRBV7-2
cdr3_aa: CASSPLGLPYEQYF
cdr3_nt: TGTGCCAGCAGCCCACTCGGTCTTCCCTACGAGCAGTACTTC

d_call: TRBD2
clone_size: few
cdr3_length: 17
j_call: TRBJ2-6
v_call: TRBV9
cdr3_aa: CASTGGLGSSGANVLTF
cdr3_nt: TGTGCCAGCACGGGAGGGCTAGGATCATCTGGGGCCAACGTCCTGACTTTC

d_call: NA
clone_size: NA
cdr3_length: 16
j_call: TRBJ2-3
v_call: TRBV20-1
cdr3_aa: CSARDRSSGRTDTQYF
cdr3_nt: TGCAGTGCTAGAGATCGGAGTAGCGGTCGGACAGATACGCAGTATTTT

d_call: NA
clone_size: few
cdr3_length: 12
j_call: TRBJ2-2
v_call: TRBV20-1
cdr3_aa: CSAPPQTGELFF
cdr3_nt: TGCAGTGCTCCCCCCCAGACCGGGGAGCTGTTTTTT

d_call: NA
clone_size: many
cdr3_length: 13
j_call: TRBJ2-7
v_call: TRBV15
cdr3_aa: CATSLKGAYEQYF
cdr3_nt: TGTGCCACCAGCTTAAAAGGAGCCTACGAGCAGTACTTC

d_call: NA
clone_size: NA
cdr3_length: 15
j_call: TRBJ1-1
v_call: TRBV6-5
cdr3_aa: CASSLSGEGHTEAFF
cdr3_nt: TGTGCCAGCAGTTTATCAGGGGAGGGGCACACTGAAGCTTTCTTT

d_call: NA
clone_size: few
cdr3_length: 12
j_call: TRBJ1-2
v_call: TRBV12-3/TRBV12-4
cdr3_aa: CASWQTNYGYTF
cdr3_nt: TGTGCCAGCTGGCAGACTAACTATGGCTACACCTTC

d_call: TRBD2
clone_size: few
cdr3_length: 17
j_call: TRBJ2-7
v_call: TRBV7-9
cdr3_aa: CASSSYGLAGGGYEQYF
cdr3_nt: TGTGCCAGCAGCTCCTATGGACTAGCGGGAGGCGGATACGAGCAGTACTTC